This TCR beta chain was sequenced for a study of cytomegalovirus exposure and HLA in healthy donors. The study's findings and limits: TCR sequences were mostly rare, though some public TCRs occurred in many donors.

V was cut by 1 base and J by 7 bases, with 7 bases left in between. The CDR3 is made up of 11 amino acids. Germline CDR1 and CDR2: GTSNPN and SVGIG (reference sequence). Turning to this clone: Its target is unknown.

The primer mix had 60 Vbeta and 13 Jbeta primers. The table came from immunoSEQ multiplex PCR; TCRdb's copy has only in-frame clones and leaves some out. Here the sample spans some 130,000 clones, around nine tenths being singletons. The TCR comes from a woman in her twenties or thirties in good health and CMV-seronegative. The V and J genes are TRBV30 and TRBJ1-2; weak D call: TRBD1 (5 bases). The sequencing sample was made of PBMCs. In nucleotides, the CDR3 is TGTGCCTGGAGTGCGGGGGGTGGCTACACCTTC. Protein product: CAWSAGGGYTF.